The 2 T cell receptor beta chains below come from one sample, sequenced in a study of shared clonotypes between healthy human individuals. Only in-frame clones appear in the TCRdb table, and some are missing; sequencing was by immunoSEQ multiplex PCR. The sample shows roughly 300,000 clones, roughly 84% of them seen only once. Sequencing used memory CD8+ T cells sorted from blood. Subset described: CD45RO+ cells pooled with CCR7-negative TemRA cells. The receptor set was obtained from a man in his late teens or twenties in good health.

The chain employs TRBV6-5 and TRBJ2-3; D is ambiguous. CDR3 length equals 15 residues. Trimming pared 1 base from V and 1 base from J, leaving 9 bases between. Per the germline V gene, CDR1 is MNHEY and CDR2 is SVGAGI. The CDR3 protein is CASSYFGPGTDTQYF. The CDR3, as DNA: TGTGCCAGCAGTTACTTCGGACCAGGCACAGATACGCAGTATTTT.

The chain employs TRBV11-2 and TRBJ2-3; D unclear. V was pared by 3 bases and J by 10 bases, with 14 bases between. Germline V gene lookup returns CDR1 SGHAT and CDR2 FQNNGV. This CDR3 has 13 residues. CDR3 amino acids: CASSFHVAHSQYF. CDR3 in DNA: TGTGCCAGCAGCTTTCATGTGGCCCACTCGCAGTATTTT.